Below, 26 T cell receptor beta chains from the same sample are listed, as sequenced in a study of identical twins. Each CDR3 protein gets one entry after TCRdb re-called the 5' RACE reads with MiXCR. This table holds some 570,000 distinct CDR3 sequences, around 20% found once. These data were also reused for a study on yellow fever vaccine responses in identical twins.

Sample: CD4+ T cells sorted from blood. These receptors all stem from a woman under 30 in good health.

This clonotype was found a few times. This chain uses TRBV7-9 with TRBJ2-5; TRBD2 is a possible D gene (5 bases). The CDR3 spans 14 residues. Germline CDR1 reads SEHNR; CDR2 reads FQNEAQ (reference sequence). Trimming removed 3 bases from V and 1 base from J, with 9 bases in between. The CDR3 is CASSFRESQETQYF. The CDR3 DNA reads TGTGCCAGCAGCTTTCGGGAATCCCAAGAGACCCAGTACTTC.

In its sample, this clonotype was seen a few times. This chain links TRBV5-1 with TRBJ1-1; D not certain. This CDR3 spans 13 amino acids. V lost 2 bases and J lost 6, with 11 bases in between. The germline gives CDR1 SGHRS, CDR2 YFSETQ. CDR3 sequence (DNA): TGCGCCAGCAGCTTTACCGGGGAACCTGAAGCTTTCTTT. It codes for CASSFTGEPEAFF.

There are many counts of this clonotype. This rearrangement joins TRBV3-1 to TRBJ1-5, with 10 bases identical to TRBD1. This CDR3 has 15 amino acids. CDR1 is LGHDT and CDR2 is YNNKEL in the germline V gene (reference sequence). Trimming cost V 1 base and J 6 bases; bases outside gene matches: 3. The DNA for the CDR3 is TGTGCCAGCAGCCAAGGGACAGGGGGGATTCAGCCCCAGCATTTT. This gives the protein CASSQGTGGIQPQHF.

The chain links TRBV10-3 to TRBJ1-1, with TRBD1 identical over 10 bases. The CDR3 has 14 amino acids. Germline V gene data show CDR1 as ENHRY and CDR2 as SYGVKD. V shed 8 bases and J 2 bases; nucleotides not matched to a gene: 5. As DNA, the CDR3 is TGTGCCATCTCCGGGACAGGGGCCAACACTGAAGCTTTCTTT. This encodes CAISGTGANTEAFF.

This clonotype has more than one count but fewer than ten. V usage is TRBV5-1 and J usage is TRBJ1-1, with a possible D match to TRBD1 (5 bases). V lost 4 bases and J 10 bases, leaving 23 bases between the germline ends. Germline loops: CDR1 SGHRS, CDR2 YFSETQ. The CDR3 runs 15 residues. Here the CDR3 DNA reads TGCGCCAGCAGCCCTCTTGACCGGGACCTCGGGATAGCTTTCTTT. Protein product: CASSPLDRDLGIAFF.

The V gene is TRBV10-3, the J gene TRBJ2-7; the D is unclear. This CDR3 contains 12 residues. The V gene lost 4 bases and the J gene lost 2 bases, with 6 bases spanning the gap. Germline loops: CDR1 ENHRY, CDR2 SYGVKD. CDR3: CAISASAYEQYF. DNA for the CDR3: TGTGCCATCAGTGCATCAGCCTACGAGCAGTACTTC.

This chain uses TRBV7-3 with TRBJ2-1; 12 bases are shared with TRBD1. This CDR3 has 16 amino acids. Germline assignment: CDR1 SGHTA and CDR2 FQGTGA. The junction had 4 bases not matched to a gene; V was cut back by 1 base and J by 6 bases. The CDR3 loop is CASSLREGQGANEQFF. CDR3 bases: TGTGCCAGCAGCTTAAGGGAGGGACAGGGGGCCAATGAGCAGTTCTTC. The full variable domain, in which reference TRBV7-3 and TRBJ2-1 provide the parts outside the CDR3, is GAGVSQTPSNKVTEKGKYVELRCDPISGHTALYWYRQSLGQGPEFLIYFQGTGAADDSGLPNDRFFAVRPEGSVSTLKIQRTERGDSAVYLCASSLREGQGANEQFFGPGTRLTVL.

The genes are TRBV4-1 and TRBJ2-3, with 9 bases that match TRBD1. J gave up 8 bases and V 2 bases, and 8 bases lay outside the gene matches. Germline CDR1 is MGHRA and CDR2 is YSYEKL. This CDR3 comprises 15 residues. This CDR3 is CASSQPQGAPGTQYF. The DNA of the CDR3 is TGCGCCAGCAGCCAACCACAGGGGGCCCCGGGTACGCAGTATTTT.

This chain connects TRBV29-1 to TRBJ1-1; a possible D gene is TRBD1 (6 bases). Trimming stripped 6 bases from V and 5 bases from J, with 13 bases between. Germline V lookup: CDR1 SQVTM, CDR2 ANQGSEA. The CDR3 sequence is 12 residues long. CDR3 DNA sequence: TGCAGCGTCGCACAGGGAGGGACTGAAGCTTTCTTT. Translation: CSVAQGGTEAFF.

This clonotype was detected only a few times. CDR3 region: CASSVGSNLNTGELFF. In DNA form, the CDR3 reads TGTGCCAGCAGCGTAGGGTCTAACCTTAACACCGGGGAGCTGTTTTTT. V gene TRBV9 combines with J gene TRBJ2-2; D unclear. Per the germline V gene, CDR1 is SGDLS and CDR2 is YYNGEE. CDR3 length: 16 amino acids. V gave up 0 bases and J gave up 2 bases, with 11 bases separating them.

V usage is TRBV18 and J usage is TRBJ2-2; D gene ambiguous. CDR1 and CDR2 from the germline V gene are KGHSH and LQKENI. The CDR3 is made up of 14 amino acids. V was shortened by 0 bases and J by 6 bases, with 8 bases between the two germline ends. CDR3 loop: CASSPPRYPGELFF. CDR3 nucleotide sequence: TGTGCCAGCTCACCACCCCGGTATCCCGGGGAGCTGTTTTTT. The full variable domain, in which reference TRBV18 and TRBJ2-2 provide the parts outside the CDR3, is NAGVMQNPRHLVRRRGQEARLRCSPMKGHSHVYWYRQLPEEGLKFMVYLQKENIIDESGMPKERFSAEFPKEGPSILRIQQVVRGDSAAYFCASSPPRYPGELFFGEGSRLTVL.

In this sample, this clonotype turned up a few times. V gene TRBV7-2 combines with J gene TRBJ2-3, with D possibly being TRBD1 (5 bases). Looked up from germline, CDR1 is SGHTA and CDR2 is FQGNSA. V lost 7 bases to trimming and J lost 4 bases, with 18 bases between them. This CDR3 is built from 15 residues. In DNA, the CDR3 is TGTGCCAGCAATCCGGGCGGCAAAGGGGCAGATACGCAGTATTTT. Its translation is CASNPGGKGADTQYF. Variable domain in full (rest from reference TRBV7-2 and TRBJ2-3): GAGVSQSPSNKVTEKGKDVELRCDPISGHTALYWYRQSLGQGLEFLIYFQGNSAPDKSGLPSDRFSAERTGGSVSTLTIQRTQQEDSAVYLCASNPGGKGADTQYFGPGTRLTVL.

This clonotype came up a few times. The chain has TRBV19 and TRBJ1-2; maybe TRBD1 (5 bases). CDR1 and CDR2 (germline): LNHDA, SQIVND (reference sequence). The CDR3 has 14 amino acids. V lost 1 base, J lost 4 bases, and 10 bases lay in between. This CDR3 reads CASSIAGASYGYTF. CDR3 nucleotide sequence: TGTGCCAGTAGTATAGCTGGGGCTTCCTATGGCTACACCTTC.

The gene calls are TRBV20-1 and TRBJ2-5; D is unresolved. The CDR3 extends over 14 amino acids. The germline V and J ends were trimmed by 0 bases and 2 bases, with 10 bases remaining between them. Germline lookup yields CDR1 DFQATT and CDR2 SNEGSKA (reference sequence). The chain's CDR3 is CSARDPKLQETQYF. In DNA, the CDR3 is TGCAGTGCTAGAGATCCTAAACTTCAAGAGACCCAGTACTTC.

This clonotype occurred a few times. The chain has TRBV11-2 and TRBJ2-6; D remains ambiguous. V lost 1 base and J 4 bases, leaving 5 bases between the germline ends. Germline CDR1 and CDR2: SGHAT and FQNNGV. The CDR3 is made up of 14 amino acids. Here the CDR3 reads CASSLVRGANVLTF. CDR3 in DNA: TGTGCCAGCAGCTTAGTACGCGGGGCCAACGTCCTGACTTTC.

There are a few counts of this clonotype. V gene TRBV2 combines with J gene TRBJ2-5, with 7 bases aligning to TRBD2. Germline CDR1 SNHLY, CDR2 FYNNEI. The trim removed 8 bases at V and 5 bases at J, leaving 8 bases unmatched. The CDR3 runs 13 residues. For the CDR3, the DNA is TGTGCCAGCGGTACGGGGGGTGGGGAGACCCAGTACTTC. Amino acids: CASGTGGGETQYF.

The chain combines TRBV6-1 with TRBJ2-1, with D perhaps matching TRBD2 (7 bases). This CDR3 region has 15 residues. Trimming stripped 6 bases from V and 4 bases from J, with 16 bases between. The germline CDR1 and CDR2 sequences are MNHNS and SASEGT. CDR3 sequence: CASSDLGGAYNEQFF. The DNA of the CDR3 is TGTGCCAGCAGCGATTTAGGGGGGGCTTACAATGAGCAGTTCTTC.

The rearrangement uses TRBV5-1 and TRBJ2-3; TRBD1 is a possible D gene (6 bases). The germline CDR1 and CDR2 sequences are SGHRS and YFSETQ. The CDR3 extends over 13 amino acids. V lost 7 bases, J lost 4 bases, and 13 bases lay in between. The CDR3 DNA follows: TGCGCCAGCCGGACATCAGGGGCAGATACGCAGTATTTT. This sequence encodes CASRTSGADTQYF.

V and J are TRBV20-1 and TRBJ1-1, with D perhaps matching TRBD1 (6 bases). In germline, CDR1 is DFQATT, CDR2 SNEGSKA (reference sequence). The CDR3 spans 11 residues. The CDR3 protein is CRGTLNTEAFF. CDR3 in DNA: TGCAGAGGGACATTGAACACTGAAGCTTTCTTT.

This clonotype was counted once. V gene TRBV7-9 combines with J gene TRBJ2-2; perhaps TRBD2 as D (6 bases). V dropped 2 bases and J dropped 0 bases, with 13 bases sitting between them. This CDR3 is 17 amino acids long. Germline CDR1 and CDR2: SEHNR and FQNEAQ (reference sequence). DNA for the CDR3: TGTGCCAGCAGCTTAACCTTAGCGGTATCGAACACCGGGGAGCTGTTTTTT. As protein: CASSLTLAVSNTGELFF.

This sequence joins TRBV7-9 and TRBJ2-2; D perhaps matches TRBD1 (5 bases). Per germline, CDR1 SEHNR and CDR2 FQNEAQ (reference sequence). Trimming took off 1 base at V and 3 bases at J, with 15 bases between the two ends. This CDR3 comprises 17 residues. CDR3 in DNA: TGTGCCAGCAGCTTAGATTTTGGACAAGGAGACACCGGGGAGCTGTTTTTT. Amino acids: CASSLDFGQGDTGELFF.

This clonotype turned up a few times. Written as DNA, the CDR3 is TGTGCCAGCAGTTTATTTCGGGAGGTCGCGAACACCGGGGAGCTGTTTTTT. Protein product: CASSLFREVANTGELFF. The chain is built from TRBV12-3 or TRBV12-4 and TRBJ2-2, with TRBD2 matching 7 bases. V lost 2 bases, J lost 0 bases, and 6 bases stayed unmatched. The CDR3 covers 17 residues.

This clonotype appeared many times. The rearrangement joins TRBV11-2 to TRBJ2-1, with TRBD1 matching over 8 bases. In germline, CDR1 is SGHAT, CDR2 FQNNGV. V was pared by 5 bases and J by 6 bases, with 6 bases of the junction left unmatched. There are 14 residues in the CDR3. The CDR3 coding sequence is TGTGCCAGCAGCCTGAGGACAGGGAGCAATGAGCAGTTCTTC. Its translation: CASSLRTGSNEQFF. The full variable domain, rest sourced from reference TRBV11-2 and TRBJ2-1, is EAGVAQSPRYKIIEKRQSVAFWCNPISGHATLYWYQQILGQGPKLLIQFQNNGVVDDSQLPKDRFSAERLKGVDSTLKIQPAKLEDSAVYLCASSLRTGSNEQFFGPGTRLTVL.

This clonotype was recorded a few times. The chain uses TRBV12-3 or TRBV12-4 and TRBJ2-3; 7 bases line up with TRBD2. V lost 6 bases to trimming and J lost 0 bases; unmatched junction nucleotides: 6. The CDR3 totals 15 residues. CDR3 nucleotides: TGTGCCAGCAGAAGAGGACTAGGTAGCACAGATACGCAGTATTTT. Encoded protein: CASRRGLGSTDTQYF.

The chain couples TRBV18 to TRBJ2-3; possible D gene TRBD2, 5 bases. This CDR3 has 16 residues. The germline V gene encodes CDR1 KGHSH and CDR2 LQKENI. With 0 bases removed from V and 4 bases from J, the gap between germline ends came to 14 bases. CDR3 bases: TGTGCCAGCTCACCACCTTCGAGGGAGTGGGCAGATACGCAGTATTTT. Encoded protein: CASSPPSREWADTQYF.

J is TRBJ2-5 and V is TRBV7-3; D is possibly TRBD1 (6 bases). Trimming took 5 bases from V and 0 from J, leaving 13 bases between them. Germline assignment: CDR1 SGHTA and CDR2 FQGTGA. The CDR3 contains 15 residues. The CDR3 loop is CASSPRGAYQETQYF. The DNA for the CDR3 is TGTGCCAGCAGCCCCAGGGGAGCGTACCAAGAGACCCAGTACTTC. Using reference TRBV7-3 and TRBJ2-5 for the parts outside the CDR3, the full variable domain is GAGVSQTPSNKVTEKGKYVELRCDPISGHTALYWYRQSLGQGPEFLIYFQGTGAADDSGLPNDRFFAVRPEGSVSTLKIQRTERGDSAVYLCASSPRGAYQETQYFGPGTRLLVL.